Sequencing of this TCR beta chain was carried out in a study of blood T cell repertoires in COVID-19. Study information: Samples of COVID-19 (acute and convalescent) were obtained from the United States, Italy and Spain.

V lost 4 bases to trimming and J lost 4 bases, with 14 bases between them. Germline V CDR1 and CDR2: SGHTA, FQGNSA. The CDR3 covers 15 residues. Profiling relied on immunoSEQ multiplex PCR, and the TCRdb table lists in-frame clones only, not all of them. Altogether some 370,000 clones are present, roughly 80% being singletons, with the ten largest covering less than 6%. Individuals aged about 18 to 90 years were recruited from 20 to 25 US areas. Grouping used clinical history reported by participants in a survey and questionnaire. Cohort 3 donors were reported recovered after two negative PCRs, clearance, or symptom resolution.

This TCR derives from a woman aged 45 to 65 who had recovered from COVID-19. The genes are TRBV7-2 and TRBJ1-5; D gene unclear. Sequenced input: PBMCs or T cells enriched from blood (not recorded which). CDR3 in amino acids: CASSSALAGNQPQHF. CDR3 sequence (DNA): TGTGCCAGCAGCTCCGCGTTGGCGGGGAATCAGCCCCAGCATTTT.